These T cell receptor beta chains were read from a single sample in a study of blood T cell repertoires in COVID-19. The protocol was immunoSEQ multiplex PCR, while the TCRdb copy is restricted to in-frame clones and leaves out a portion. The sample lists some 290,000 clones; 81% were seen once. The sample was peripheral blood. These receptors were taken from a woman aged 55-69 years with active or convalescent COVID-19. CDR3s include the opening cysteine and the closing phenylalanine or tryptophan. The D gene is left open where the match is weak. Only part of the rows carry a size: once, few, many, or a class if the clone is expanded.

TRBV28	NA	TRBJ1-5	NA	TGTGCCAGCAGTATCAACATTCAGCCCCAGCATTTT	CASSINIQPQHF
TRBV19	NA	TRBJ1-4	NA	TGTGCCAGTAGTCCTCACATGTCAACTAATGAAAAACTGTTTTTT	CASSPHMSTNEKLFF
TRBV30	NA	TRBJ1-2	NA	TGTGCCTGGAGTCCGAGCGGCTATGGCTACACCTTC	CAWSPSGYGYTF
TRBV24-1	NA	TRBJ1-2	NA	TGTGCCACCAGTGATTTAAGCGGTAATGGCTACACCTTC	CATSDLSGNGYTF
TRBV12-3/TRBV12-4	NA	TRBJ1-3	TRBD1	TGTGCCAGCAGTCGGGACAGTGGAAACACCATATATTTT	CASSRDSGNTIYF
TRBV13	NA	TRBJ1-1	TRBD1	TGTGCCAGCAGCTCCCGGACAGGGGGCACTGAAGCTTTCTTT	CASSSRTGGTEAFF
TRBV19	NA	TRBJ1-4	NA	TGTGCCAGTAGTATCATCATCAGGGATCAGGATGAAAAACTGTTTTTT	CASSIIIRDQDEKLFF
TRBV6-2/TRBV6-3	few	TRBJ2-7	TRBD2	TGTGCCAGCAGCCCTCTTAATCCTAGCGGGGGGTTCTACGAGCAGTACTTC	CASSPLNPSGGFYEQYF
TRBV3-1/TRBV3-2	NA	TRBJ2-3	NA	TGTGCCAGCAGCCAAGACGCGGAGTCCACAGATACGCAGTATTTT	CASSQDAESTDTQYF
TRBV3-1/TRBV3-2	NA	TRBJ2-3	NA	TGTGCCAGCAGCCAAGAGAGACTACCCCGCATAGATACGCAGTATTTT	CASSQERLPRIDTQYF
TRBV6-5	few	TRBJ1-1	TRBD1	TGTGCCAGCACCGCGGACAGGGGGGACACTGAAGCTTTCTTT	CASTADRGDTEAFF
TRBV19	few	TRBJ1-2	NA	TGTGCCAGTAGTATGGGCAGGGACTATGGCTACACCTTC	CASSMGRDYGYTF
TRBV27	NA	TRBJ2-3	NA	TGTGCCAGCATTGGAGGGCGGGCAGATACGCAGTATTTT	CASIGGRADTQYF
TRBV4-1	NA	TRBJ2-7	TRBD2	TGCGCCAGCAGCCAAGAACCCGCGGGGCTTGGGACTAGCGGTATCCACGAGCAGTACTTC	CASSQEPAGLGTSGIHEQYF
TRBV4-2	NA	TRBJ2-2	TRBD1	TGTGCCAGCAGCCAGCAGGACAGGGGGCTGGCCACGGGCACCGGGGAGCTGTTTTTT	CASSQQDRGLATGTGELFF
TRBV30	NA	TRBJ1-5	NA	TGTGCCTGGAGTTCGGGTCAGTACAATCAGCCCCAGCATTTT	CAWSSGQYNQPQHF
TRBV18	NA	TRBJ1-1	NA	TGTGCCAGCTCACGGACCCCTACCGGGAATGAAGCTTTCTTT	CASSRTPTGNEAFF
TRBV2	many	TRBJ2-2	NA	TGTGCCAGCAGGGGAGACAACACCGGGGAGCTGTTTTTT	CASRGDNTGELFF
TRBV9	NA	TRBJ2-1	NA	TGTGCCAGCAGCGTAGAGGGCGGGTTCACCTACAATGAGCAGTTCTTC	CASSVEGGFTYNEQFF
TRBV5-1	NA	TRBJ2-3	NA	TGCGCCAGCAGCTTACGCCCAACCCGGACAGATACGCAGTATTTT	CASSLRPTRTDTQYF
TRBV4-2	NA	TRBJ1-1	NA	TGTGCCAGCAGCCAAGACTCGGGGGGAGCTTTCTTT	CASSQDSGGAFF
TRBV3-1/TRBV3-2	NA	TRBJ1-2	NA	TGTGCCAGCAGCCTAGCACAGGGACGGTCTGGCTACACCTTC	CASSLAQGRSGYTF
TRBV2	few	TRBJ2-5	NA	TGTGCCAGCAGTGAATTGAGGGAAGAGACCCAGTACTTC	CASSELREETQYF
TRBV7-9	few	TRBJ1-2	NA	TGTGCCAGCAGCGATGGGGAGCTAAGTGGCTACACCTTC	CASSDGELSGYTF
TRBV4-2	NA	TRBJ2-1	NA	TGTGCCAGCAGCCAATCAGGAACGCAGGAGCAGTTCTTC	CASSQSGTQEQFF
TRBV27	NA	TRBJ2-7	TRBD1	TGTGCCAGCAGTTTATCCCGGACAGGTGTCTACGAGCAGTACTTC	CASSLSRTGVYEQYF
TRBV7-9	NA	TRBJ1-2	NA	TGTGCCAGCAGCTTATTGGACACCTATGGCTACACCTTC	CASSLLDTYGYTF
TRBV30	NA	TRBJ1-2	NA	TGTGCCTGGAGCTCGGGGAGCGTTGTTGGCTACACCTTC	CAWSSGSVVGYTF
TRBV19	NA	TRBJ2-6	TRBD1	TGTGCCAGTAGAGGGACAGGGGGCTTCCTTGCTGGGGCCAACGTCCTGACTTTC	CASRGTGGFLAGANVLTF
TRBV25-1	NA	TRBJ1-4	TRBD1	TGTGCCAGCAGTGACCCCGACAGGGGAGGAGGAAAACTGTTTTTT	CASSDPDRGGGKLFF
TRBV20-1	NA	TRBJ2-7	NA	TGCAGTGCTAGTAGCGACAGAAGCTACGAGCAGTACTTC	CSASSDRSYEQYF
TRBV30	NA	TRBJ2-5	TRBD2	TGTGCCTGGAGTACCGGGACTAGCGGGCTCCAAGAGACCCAGTACTTC	CAWSTGTSGLQETQYF
TRBV10-3	NA	TRBJ1-2	NA	TGTGCCATCAGTGAGTCAGCCGTGGACTATGGCTACACCTTC	CAISESAVDYGYTF